A selection of T cell receptor beta chains follows, all from one sample in a study of CXCR3-negative and CXCR3-positive naive CD8 T cells. TCRdb reprocessed the 5' RACE reads and keeps a single row for each CDR3 protein, giving no DNA. The sample table sets out approximately 100,000 distinct CDR3 sequences. The source material was naive CXCR3+ CD8+ T cells from blood. These TCRs come from a human donor in good health. Some clones in this sample may be carry-over from other donors' samples. CDR3s include the opening cysteine and the closing phenylalanine or tryptophan.

j_gene	v_gene	CDR3aa
TRBJ2-1	TRBV23-1	CASSSPAGPPYNEQFF
TRBJ2-1	TRBV3-1	CASSQAPDVYF
TRBJ1-6	TRBV7-9	CASSSVGAKDSPLHF
TRBJ2-1	TRBV2	CASSYRGLSNEQFF
TRBJ1-1	TRBV5-5	CASSTHQGHTNNEAFF
TRBJ2-2	TRBV6-5	CASSYGTGIPGELFF
TRBJ2-5	TRBV7-2	CASSLTLVGVETQYF
TRBJ2-5	TRBV7-9	CASSLAGTGTWETQYF
TRBJ2-5	TRBV12-3/TRBV12-4	CASSLGPAPETQYF
TRBJ1-2	TRBV7-9	CASSYPKTDYGYTF
TRBJ2-5	TRBV15	CATSRDGWGSGTQETQYF
TRBJ2-1	TRBV23-1	CASSRSGPGDEQFF
TRBJ2-7	TRBV29-1	CSVEDGGGPYEQYF
TRBJ2-7	TRBV11-2	CASSSGTGFPGEQYF
TRBJ2-7	TRBV2	CATGVGNAYEQYF
TRBJ2-7	TRBV4-2	CASSQDLVGYEQYF
TRBJ1-5	TRBV4-2	CASSQERPLNQPQHF
TRBJ2-2	TRBV29-1	CSVYRREGPNTGELFF